A single sample is the source of the 5 T cell receptor beta chains below, sequenced in a study of shared clonotypes between healthy human individuals. Using immunoSEQ multiplex PCR, the repertoire was profiled, and TCRdb retains in-frame clones only, with some absent. Of 550,000 to 700,000 clones in the sample, 55% to 85% were seen once. The sample taken for sequencing was memory CD4+ T cells sorted from blood. Subset here: CD45RA-negative fraction. These receptors were obtained from a woman in her thirties in good health.

This clone was counted only a few times. The J gene is TRBJ2-4, the V gene TRBV5-4, with 7 bases that match TRBD2. The germline gives CDR1 SGHNT, CDR2 YYREEE (reference sequence). The CDR3 has 15 amino acids. V shed 5 bases, J shed 0 bases, and the junction held 5 bases outside the gene matches. CDR3 region: CASSPIAGAKNIQYF. As DNA, the CDR3 is TGTGCCAGCAGTCCAATAGCGGGAGCCAAAAACATTCAGTACTTC.

V is TRBV7-2 and J is TRBJ1-1; the D gene is possibly TRBD1 (5 bases). Germline CDR1 is SGHTA and CDR2 is FQGNSA. V gave up 5 bases and J gave up 4 bases, with 17 bases separating them. The CDR3 has 15 residues. Here the CDR3 reads CASSTQGGGVTEAFF. Here the CDR3 DNA reads TGTGCCAGCAGCACACAAGGAGGAGGGGTCACTGAAGCTTTCTTT.

The chain carries TRBV30 and TRBJ2-5; 14 bases agree with TRBD2. The junction had 7 bases not matched to a gene; V was cut back by 1 base and J by 3 bases. The CDR3 loop spans 17 amino acids. The germline V gene encodes CDR1 GTSNPN and CDR2 SVGIG (reference sequence). CDR3 in amino acids: CAWSAGRLAGGKETQYF. The DNA for the CDR3 is TGTGCCTGGAGTGCAGGAAGACTAGCGGGAGGGAAAGAGACCCAGTACTTC.

This clone was observed a single time. The gene calls are TRBV28 and TRBJ2-5; TRBD2 aligns across 8 bases. The ends lost 6 bases at V and 6 bases at J; junction bases unmatched: 12. CDR1 is MDHEN, CDR2 SYDVKM, per germline. The CDR3 covers 15 residues. The CDR3 DNA reads as TGTGCCAGCAGCCCCCCCGGCGGGGGGCAAAAGACCCAGTACTTC. Protein sequence: CASSPPGGGQKTQYF.

The chain recombines TRBV28 with TRBJ2-6, with D unresolved. The CDR3 has 14 residues. Germline loops: CDR1 MDHEN, CDR2 SYDVKM. V was trimmed by 8 bases and J by 0 bases, leaving 8 bases between them. The CDR3 spells CASDESSGANVLTF. CDR3 DNA sequence: TGTGCCAGCGACGAAAGCTCTGGGGCCAACGTCCTGACTTTC.